This T cell receptor beta chain was sequenced in a study of T cell repertoires in cytomegalovirus infection. Background on the study: Used in the study were CMV epitopes, some recently identified and HLA-C-restricted, others well-studied and HLA-B-restricted.

The length of the CDR3 is 12 residues. V was clipped by 5 bases and J by 6 bases, with 10 bases between them. TCRdb called the reads again in MiXCR, with one record for every CDR3 protein. Among about 770,000 distinct CDR3 sequences, about 27% were seen once, and the ten largest hold around 13%. This clonotype showed up just a few times. Antigen: not known. The sequence came from a human donor in good health (CMV status not recorded). Some clones in this sample may be carry-over from other donors' samples. This specimen was cultured CD8+ T cells from PBMCs, taken from culture after CMV antigen stimulation. The chain joins TRBV12-3 or TRBV12-4 to TRBJ1-2; D unresolved. The chain's CDR3 is CASSPGRHGYTF. CDR3 nucleotides: TGTGCCAGCAGTCCCGGCAGGCATGGCTACACCTTC.